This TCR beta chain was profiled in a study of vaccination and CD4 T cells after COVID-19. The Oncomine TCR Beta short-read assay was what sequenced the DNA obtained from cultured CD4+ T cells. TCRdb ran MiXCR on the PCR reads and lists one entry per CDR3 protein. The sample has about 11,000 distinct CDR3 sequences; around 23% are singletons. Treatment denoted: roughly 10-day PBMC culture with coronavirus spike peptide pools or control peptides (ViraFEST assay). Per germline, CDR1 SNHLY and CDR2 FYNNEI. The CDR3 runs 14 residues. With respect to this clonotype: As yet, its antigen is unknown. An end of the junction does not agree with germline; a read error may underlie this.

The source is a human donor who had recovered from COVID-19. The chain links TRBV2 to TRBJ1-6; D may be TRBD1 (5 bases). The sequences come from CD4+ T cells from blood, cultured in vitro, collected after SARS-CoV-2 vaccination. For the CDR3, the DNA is TGTGCCAGCAGTGTGGGGGGGTTCAATTCACCCCCCCACTTT. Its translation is CASSVGGFNSPPHF.